This T cell receptor beta chain was profiled in a study of T cells in Graves' hyperthyroidism and ophthalmopathy (dated by TCRdb to the late 2010s). Context from the whole study: Peripheral blood samples were taken at the time of initial diagnosis, prior to any treatment. To identify distinguishing TCR V-J signatures, a discovery cohort of 100 or so patients was used, comprising under 45 with Graves' ophthalmopathy and approximately 58 with stable Graves' hyperthyroidism. Whether ophthalmopathy could be predicted prospectively was tested in an independent validation cohort made up of 18 to 20 hyperthyroidism patients plus 17 patients who later progressed to ophthalmopathy. The roughly 94 discovery patients were randomly split 7:3 into training and test sets. The study also compared thyroid tissue and blood T-cell repertoires from more than five Graves' hyperthyroidism patients. After blood sampling, hyperthyroidism patients were treated with methimazole at a starting dose of 30 mg daily, and ophthalmopathy patients were treated with high-dose intravenous methylprednisolone. The paper describes TCR Vbeta CDR3 sequencing of about 140 peripheral blood samples, made up of roughly 40 ophthalmopathy patients, over 70 hyperthyroidism patients and roughly 17 progressor patients.

Amplification of TCR beta CDR3 regions was carried out from RNA transcripts. The TCR CDR3 was subjected to a first round of RT-PCR using the HTBI primer set and the Qiagen OneStep RT-PCR kit. Libraries were constructed in a second round of multiplex PCR, after which size selection and purification were carried out. Libraries were sequenced paired-end with 100 bp reads on an Illumina HiSeq2000. As for the original processing: Raw data were processed with SOAPnuke, discarding reads with adapters, uncalled bases, mean Phred below 15, or no exact constant-primer or identifier match. COPE v1.2.5 was used to merge high-quality paired reads, and clonotypes were defined as unique nucleotide sequences. MiTCR v1.1 was used to align the clonotypes against IMGT TRBV, TRBD and TRBJ reference segments. Analysis was restricted to V-J combinations with a frequency above 0.0001, which covered approximately 99% of repertoires. A TCS score was defined as the ratio between F50 (clonal expansion) and ExV (chaos), using BLOSUM62-based TCRdist between CDR3 peptides within each V-J. Welch's t-statistics and random forest reduced fewer than 550 V-J features to 13, which were used in a naive Bayes classifier (R e1071). TCRdb reran the public reads through fastp at Q25 and MiXCR, keeping productive beta chains. Rows with a matching CDR3 protein are joined into one entry that keeps the most common DNA and genes. The V and J calls and clone size are TCRdb's, not the authors'. Recorded for this sample are roughly 96,000 distinct CDR3 sequences; approximately 56% of them occurred a single time. The leading ten clones occupy 25% to 30% of the sample.

Study-wide findings and limitations: In validation, the model predicted progression to ophthalmopathy a median of about 6.8 months before onset, with 65% to 71% sensitivity and about 72% specificity. In cross-validation, a model built on a 13 V-J signature told ophthalmopathy apart from stable hyperthyroidism with 85% to 90% sensitivity and around 84% specificity, and in testing the same model reached 80%/75%. Blood samples also contained most of the expanded thyroid clonotypes (frequency above 0.001), which suggests that blood repertoires may reflect thyroid immune responses. Sample size was not statistically predetermined, and blinding of investigators to group allocation was not performed.

A note on this clonotype: Its target antigen remains unknown. It may be a read error: a sequence one base away is much more abundant.

CDR1 and CDR2 (SGHVS, FQNEAQ) derive from the germline V gene. The CDR3 runs 14 residues from the cysteine to the phenylalanine. Only the CDR3 region is kept as DNA, spanning 42 bases read in frame from base 1. Stable Graves' hyperthyroidism was defined as no progression to ophthalmopathy during 18 months of follow-up. Hyperthyroidism patients were newly diagnosed, had a disease duration of under 2 months, and were aged 18 to 65 years. Exclusion was applied to patients with uncontrolled infections, other autoimmune diseases, pregnancy or lactation. Diagnoses were based on clinical symptoms, serum thyroxine and TRAb, thyroid ultrasound and orbital computed tomography. PBMCs were separated from roughly 9.3 ml of fresh peripheral blood using Ficoll-Paque density gradient centrifugation. Total RNA was extracted with Trizol reagent, and quality was checked on an Agilent 2100 Bioanalyzer.

The sequence derives from a woman between 35 and 50 years old with Graves' hyperthyroidism. Input material: blood. The chain is encoded by TRBV7-8 joined to TRBJ2-3, and possibly TRBD1, on 6 matching bases. The DNA sequence is given as TGTGCCAGCAGCACCGGGACATTCCTCGGTACGCGGTATTTT. Its protein is CASSTGTFLGTRYF.